What follows describes a single TCR beta chain. Its antigen is undetermined. With constant-segment primers, 5'RACE yielded cDNA libraries of TCR alpha and TCR beta that carried sample barcodes and UMIs. TCRdb ran MiXCR on the 5' RACE reads and lists one entry per CDR3 protein. Of approximately 170,000 distinct CDR3 sequences in the sample, approximately 12% were seen once. This specimen comes from a study of T-cell memory formation after mild COVID-19. Background on the study: Clusters were largely donor specific. Study-level points and caveats: Cross-reactive memory apparently joined, as some responding clones appeared in pre-infection memory. Later expanders leaned CD4+, whereas clones that contracted between day 15 and 85 were balanced CD4/CD8.

This CDR3 spans 12 amino acids. This clonotype was sampled from a man between 18 and 29 years old who had mild COVID-19 (a few samples of this study predate the infection). Cell type and time point are not known. The chain carries TRBV21-1 and TRBJ1-2; no DNA check was done on the table's D call, TRBD1. TRBV21-1 is a known pseudogene. Sequenced: PBMCs or a T cell subset sorted from them (not recorded which). The CDR3 nucleotides are TGTGCCAGCGGTGGGGGAGACTATGGCTACACCTTC. This gives the protein CASGGGDYGYTF.